These 24 T cell receptor beta chains were all obtained from the same sample, sequenced in a study of blood T cell repertoires in COVID-19. Sequencing was performed with immunoSEQ multiplex PCR; in TCRdb, only in-frame clones are kept and a portion is missing. The table records roughly 180,000 clones, roughly 80% of them present only once. Material: PBMCs or T cells enriched from blood (not recorded which). These receptors all come from a woman aged 40 to 49 with acute COVID-19.

This clone was observed a handful of times. This rearrangement joins TRBV5-4 to TRBJ2-5; 12 bases agree with TRBD2. The length of the CDR3 is 16 residues. J gave up 3 bases and V 4 bases, and 7 bases lay outside the gene matches. CDR1 is SGHNT, CDR2 YYREEE, per germline (reference sequence). In DNA form, the CDR3 reads TGTGCCAGCAGCCTACGGAGACTAGCGGGAGAAGAGACCCAGTACTTC. This codes for CASSLRRLAGEETQYF.

This chain uses TRBV6-6 with TRBJ2-7, with D possibly matching TRBD2 (6 bases). Trimming pared 0 bases from V and 3 bases from J, leaving 9 bases between. Germline V lookup: CDR1 MNHNY, CDR2 SVGAGI (reference sequence). There are 14 residues in the CDR3. CDR3 sequence: CASSYSRGGYEQYF. CDR3 bases: TGTGCCAGCAGTTACTCGCGGGGAGGCTACGAGCAGTACTTC.

The rearrangement uses TRBV5-1 and TRBJ1-4; maybe TRBD1 (6 bases). V lost 1 base and J 8 bases, leaving 12 bases between the germline ends. The CDR3 length is 14 residues. CDR1 is SGHRS, CDR2 YFSETQ, per germline. CDR3 amino acids: CASSLSGVAEKLFF. The CDR3 DNA reads as TGCGCCAGCAGCTTGTCAGGGGTGGCGGAAAAACTGTTTTTT. The full variable domain, in which reference TRBV5-1 and TRBJ1-4 provide the parts outside the CDR3, is KAGVTQTPRYLIKTRGQQVTLSCSPISGHRSVSWYQQTPGQGLQFLFEYFSETQRNKGNFPGRFSGRQFSNSRSEMNVSTLELGDSALYLCASSLSGVAEKLFFGSGTQLSVL.

The rearrangement joins TRBV11-2 to TRBJ2-7; no clear D gene. This CDR3 contains 17 residues. Germline CDR1 reads SGHAT; CDR2 reads FQNNGV. The ends were cut back, 4 bases at V and 3 bases at J, with 22 bases in the middle. This CDR3 reads CASSSPKTAAAFYEQYF. The CDR3 region has the DNA TGTGCCAGCAGCTCACCTAAAACTGCTGCGGCCTTCTACGAGCAGTACTTC.

The chain has TRBV5-6 and TRBJ2-2; unclear D gene. This CDR3 has 16 amino acids. The germline V and J ends were trimmed by 0 bases and 2 bases, with 11 bases remaining between them. Per the germline V gene, CDR1 is SGHDT and CDR2 is YYEEEE. CDR3 region: CASSLARAPNTGELFF. CDR3 sequence (DNA): TGTGCCAGCAGCTTGGCCCGAGCCCCAAACACCGGGGAGCTGTTTTTT.

The chain carries TRBV5-1 and TRBJ2-7, with D tentatively TRBD2 (5 bases). CDR1 is SGHRS and CDR2 is YFSETQ in the germline V gene. V was trimmed by 4 bases and J by 1 base, leaving 18 bases between them. There are 16 residues in the CDR3. In DNA form, the CDR3 reads TGCGCCAGCAGCCCGACACAGAGGACGGGGTCCTACGAGCAGTACTTC. Translated, it gives CASSPTQRTGSYEQYF. Full variable domain (outside the CDR3, taken from reference TRBV5-1 and TRBJ2-7): KAGVTQTPRYLIKTRGQQVTLSCSPISGHRSVSWYQQTPGQGLQFLFEYFSETQRNKGNFPGRFSGRQFSNSRSEMNVSTLELGDSALYLCASSPTQRTGSYEQYFGPGTRLTVT.

The chain combines TRBV5-1 with TRBJ1-2; D not certain. Germline lookup yields CDR1 SGHRS and CDR2 YFSETQ. CDR3 length: 13 residues. The V and J ends lost 1 base and 8 bases respectively, with 12 bases between them. The CDR3 coding sequence is TGCGCCAGCAGCTTGATTCCCGCGGCGGGCTACACCTTC. Residues: CASSLIPAAGYTF.

The table lists this clone with a few counts. CDR3 DNA sequence: TGTGCCAGCAGCTTAGTACAGAAAGAGACCCAGTACTTC. Protein product: CASSLVQKETQYF. The rearrangement links TRBV7-3 to TRBJ2-5, with no clear D. The CDR3 is 13 residues long. The V gene's germline CDR1 is SGHTA and CDR2 FQGTGA. Trimming left V 2 bases short and J 3 bases short, with 7 bases between.

The chain combines TRBV3-1 (or the pseudogene TRBV3-2) with TRBJ1-1, with D uncertain. The CDR3 extends over 15 amino acids. Trimming took 0 bases from V and 1 from J, leaving 9 bases between them. The germline V gene encodes CDR1 LGHDT and CDR2 YNNKEL (reference sequence). CDR3: CASSQEVSGNTEAFF. CDR3 sequence (DNA): TGTGCCAGCAGCCAAGAGGTTTCAGGGAACACTGAAGCTTTCTTT.

The chain has TRBV3-1 (or the pseudogene TRBV3-2) and TRBJ2-1; 10 positions agree with TRBD2. CDR1 is LGHDT, CDR2 YNNKEL, per germline (reference sequence). The CDR3 spans 15 residues. V gave up 3 bases and J gave up 7 bases; unmatched junction bases: 6. Here the CDR3 reads CASSQSGRGRNEQFF. The CDR3 nucleotides are TGTGCCAGCAGCCAGAGCGGGAGGGGGAGGAATGAGCAGTTCTTC.

This chain connects TRBV6-5 to TRBJ1-2, with TRBD1 matching 10 bases. Germline V CDR1 and CDR2: MNHEY, SVGAGI. Trimming removed 1 base from V and 4 bases from J; junction bases left unmatched: 6. This CDR3 has 16 amino acids. As DNA, the CDR3 is TGTGCCAGCAGTTACTTTTCGGACAGGGGGGCCTATGGCTACACCTTC. This encodes CASSYFSDRGAYGYTF.

This clone appeared a single time. V usage is TRBV5-1 and J usage is TRBJ1-2; a possible D gene is TRBD1 (6 bases). V was cut by 0 bases and J by 2 bases, with 11 bases left in between. This CDR3 comprises 15 residues. Germline values: CDR1 SGHRS, CDR2 YFSETQ. CDR3 loop: CASSLGVRGNYGYTF. Here the CDR3 DNA reads TGCGCCAGCAGCTTGGGCGTCAGGGGAAACTATGGCTACACCTTC.

This chain links TRBV7-9 with TRBJ2-1, with 11 nucleotides matching TRBD2. In germline, CDR1 is SEHNR, CDR2 FQNEAQ (reference sequence). CDR3 length: 17 residues. V was pared by 3 bases and J by 10 bases, with 14 bases of the junction left unmatched. CDR3 loop: CASSLGPGTSGLGEQFF. The CDR3 DNA sequence: TGTGCCAGCAGCTTGGGTCCCGGGACTAGCGGCCTCGGGGAGCAGTTCTTC. The full variable domain, completed using reference TRBV7-9 and TRBJ2-1, is DTGVSQNPRHKITKRGQNVTFRCDPISEHNRLYWYRQTLGQGPEFLTYFQNEAQLEKSRLLSDRFSAERPKGSFSTLEIQRTEQGDSAMYLCASSLGPGTSGLGEQFFGPGTRLTVL.

The genes are TRBV19 and TRBJ1-2, with 9 bases identical to TRBD1. V lost 6 bases and J lost 6; bases outside the gene matches: 14. The CDR3 covers 16 residues. CDR1 LNHDA and CDR2 SQIVND come from the germline V gene (reference sequence). CDR3 in amino acids: CASRWRAGTGTDGYTF. CDR3 sequence (DNA): TGTGCCAGTAGGTGGAGGGCCGGGACAGGGACGGATGGCTACACCTTC.

J is TRBJ1-4 and V is TRBV29-1; D gene uncertain. Between the trimmed V and J ends, which lost 7 bases and 2 bases, there was a span of 14 bases. Germline-derived CDR1 and CDR2 are SQVTM and ANQGSEA. This CDR3 spans 14 amino acids. The chain's CDR3 is CSGTAGSTNEKLFF. DNA of the CDR3: TGCAGCGGAACCGCGGGATCCACTAATGAAAAACTGTTTTTT.

The chain couples TRBV27 to TRBJ2-5; 9 bases are shared with TRBD2. The CDR3 length is 15 residues. Germline V gene sequence: CDR1 MNHEY, CDR2 SMNVEV (reference sequence). J lost 7 bases, V lost 5 bases, and 11 bases had no gene match. The CDR3 sequence: CASSGSAGGRLTQYF. The CDR3 nucleotides read TGTGCCAGCAGTGGGTCGGCGGGAGGGCGTTTGACCCAGTACTTC.

This chain links TRBV7-2 with TRBJ2-7; 7 bases align to TRBD2. The CDR3 loop spans 14 amino acids. V gave up 1 base and J gave up 2 bases; unmatched junction bases: 2. Germline V CDR1 and CDR2: SGHTA, FQGNSA. CDR3 DNA sequence: TGTGCCAGCAGCTTAGGGGCGGGAGCCTACGAGCAGTACTTC. Translating gives CASSLGAGAYEQYF. The full variable domain, completed using reference TRBV7-2 and TRBJ2-7, is GAGVSQSPSNKVTEKGKDVELRCDPISGHTALYWYRQSLGQGLEFLIYFQGNSAPDKSGLPSDRFSAERTGGSVSTLTIQRTQQEDSAVYLCASSLGAGAYEQYFGPGTRLTVT.

CDR3: CASSRRQGEYEQYF. CDR3 in DNA: TGTGCCAGTAGCCGACGACAGGGGGAGTACGAGCAGTACTTC. The V and J genes are TRBV19 and TRBJ2-7, with 9 bases matching TRBD1. The germline V gene encodes CDR1 LNHDA and CDR2 SQIVND (reference sequence). This CDR3 region has 14 residues. The V and J ends lost 6 bases and 4 bases, in that order; junction bases with no gene match: 7.

The V gene is TRBV30, the J gene TRBJ1-1; D is unresolved. Germline values: CDR1 GTSNPN, CDR2 SVGIG (reference sequence). V was shortened by 1 base and J by 9 bases, with 12 bases between the two germline ends. The length of the CDR3 is 12 residues. The CDR3 spells CAWSGSRLKAFF. In DNA form, the CDR3 reads TGTGCCTGGAGTGGCAGCCGACTGAAAGCTTTCTTT. Full variable domain (remainder filled in from reference TRBV30 and TRBJ1-1): SQTIHQWPATLVQPVGSPLSLECTVEGTSNPNLYWYRQAAGRGLQLLFYSVGIGQISSEVPQNLSASRPQDRQFILSSKKLLLSDSGFYLCAWSGSRLKAFFGQGTRLTVV.

This clone has a handful of counts. The rearrangement joins TRBV19 to TRBJ1-2; D not certain. The V end lost 4 bases, the J end lost 8 bases, and 14 bases lay between the germline ends. Germline lookup yields CDR1 LNHDA and CDR2 SQIVND (reference sequence). The CDR3 is made up of 13 amino acids. CDR3 residues: CASSRQQITGYTF. The CDR3 nucleotides are TGTGCCAGTAGTAGACAACAGATTACCGGCTACACCTTC.

The rearrangement links TRBV6-5 to TRBJ2-7; maybe TRBD1 (6 bases). The CDR3 contains 13 residues. Germline values: CDR1 MNHEY, CDR2 SVGAGI. Deletions cut 6 bases from V and 5 bases from J, with 14 bases between. The CDR3 nucleotides read TGTGCCAGCAGCCCCAGGGGCATCCACGAGCAGTACTTC. Protein product: CASSPRGIHEQYF.

The chain links TRBV30 to TRBJ2-1; 7 bases match TRBD2. The CDR3 extends over 15 amino acids. Unmatched junction bases numbered 9, after V lost 4 bases and J lost 3 bases. Germline V gives CDR1 GTSNPN, CDR2 SVGIG (reference sequence). The CDR3 DNA reads TGTGCCTGGACCAAACCCGCGGGAGTCTACAATGAGCAGTTCTTC. This sequence encodes CAWTKPAGVYNEQFF.

This clone was counted once. The genes are TRBV2 and TRBJ1-2, with D maybe TRBD1 (6 bases). Trimming took off 7 bases at V and 0 bases at J, with 12 bases between the two ends. The germline CDR1 and CDR2 sequences are SNHLY and FYNNEI. The CDR3 runs 14 residues. CDR3 loop: CASTEGEANYGYTF. The DNA of the CDR3 is TGTGCCAGCACCGAGGGGGAAGCTAACTATGGCTACACCTTC.

The rearrangement joins TRBV19 to TRBJ1-5; tentative D call: TRBD1 (6 bases). The germline V and J ends were trimmed by 8 bases and 0 bases, with 11 bases remaining between them. The CDR3 extends over 14 amino acids. Germline V gene data show CDR1 as LNHDA and CDR2 as SQIVND (reference sequence). This chain's CDR3 is CASGDNYSNQPQHF. Written as DNA, the CDR3 is TGTGCCAGTGGGGACAACTATAGCAATCAGCCCCAGCATTTT.